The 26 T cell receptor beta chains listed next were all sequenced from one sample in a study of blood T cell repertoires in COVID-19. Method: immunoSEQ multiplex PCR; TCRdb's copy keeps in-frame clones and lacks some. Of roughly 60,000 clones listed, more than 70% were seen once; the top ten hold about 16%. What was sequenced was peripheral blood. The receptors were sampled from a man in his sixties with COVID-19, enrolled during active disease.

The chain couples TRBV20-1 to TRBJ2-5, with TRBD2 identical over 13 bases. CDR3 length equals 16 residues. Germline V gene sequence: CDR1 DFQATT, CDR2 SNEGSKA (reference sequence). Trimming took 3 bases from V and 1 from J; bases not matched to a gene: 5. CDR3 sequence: CSASDGTSGVQETQYF. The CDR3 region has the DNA TGCAGTGCTAGTGACGGGACTAGCGGGGTCCAAGAGACCCAGTACTTC.

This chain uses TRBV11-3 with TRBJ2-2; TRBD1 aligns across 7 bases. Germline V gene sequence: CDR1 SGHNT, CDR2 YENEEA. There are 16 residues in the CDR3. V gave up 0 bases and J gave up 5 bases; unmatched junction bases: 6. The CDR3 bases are TGTGCCAGCAGCTTAGAGCTGACAGGGCGGACCGGGGAGCTGTTTTTT. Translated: CASSLELTGRTGELFF.

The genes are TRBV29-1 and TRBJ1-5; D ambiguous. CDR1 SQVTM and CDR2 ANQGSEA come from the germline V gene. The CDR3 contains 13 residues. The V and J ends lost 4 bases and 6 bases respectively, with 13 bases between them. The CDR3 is CSVADSGSQPQHF. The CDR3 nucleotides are TGCAGCGTTGCCGACTCGGGGAGTCAGCCCCAGCATTTT.

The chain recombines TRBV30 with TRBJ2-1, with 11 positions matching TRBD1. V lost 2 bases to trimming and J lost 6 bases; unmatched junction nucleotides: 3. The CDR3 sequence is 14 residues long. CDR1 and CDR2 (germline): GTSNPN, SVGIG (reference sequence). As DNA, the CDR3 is TGTGCCTGGAGTTCCGGGACAGGGGGCAATGAGCAGTTCTTC. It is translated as CAWSSGTGGNEQFF.

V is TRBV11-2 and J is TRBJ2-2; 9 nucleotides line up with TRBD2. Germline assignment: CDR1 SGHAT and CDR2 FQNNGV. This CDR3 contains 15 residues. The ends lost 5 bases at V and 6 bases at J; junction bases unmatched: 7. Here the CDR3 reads CASSQGLASAGELFF. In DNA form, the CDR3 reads TGTGCCAGCAGCCAAGGACTAGCGTCGGCCGGGGAGCTGTTTTTT.

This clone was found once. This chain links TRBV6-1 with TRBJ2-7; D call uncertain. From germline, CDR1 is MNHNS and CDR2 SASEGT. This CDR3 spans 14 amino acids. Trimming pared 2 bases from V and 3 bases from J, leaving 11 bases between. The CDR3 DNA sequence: TGTGCCAGCAGTGAAATCTGGGCAGACTACGAGCAGTACTTC. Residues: CASSEIWADYEQYF.

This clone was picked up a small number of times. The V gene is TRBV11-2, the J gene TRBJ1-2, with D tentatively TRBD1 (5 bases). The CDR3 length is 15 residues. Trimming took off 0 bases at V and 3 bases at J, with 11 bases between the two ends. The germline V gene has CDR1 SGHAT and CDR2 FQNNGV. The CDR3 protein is CASSLDRVHYYGYTF. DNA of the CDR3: TGTGCCAGCAGCTTAGACAGGGTCCACTACTATGGCTACACCTTC.

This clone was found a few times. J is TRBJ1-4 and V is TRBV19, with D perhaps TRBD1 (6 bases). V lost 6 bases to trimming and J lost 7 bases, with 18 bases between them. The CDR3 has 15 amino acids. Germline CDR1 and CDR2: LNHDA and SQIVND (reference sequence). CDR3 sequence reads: CASRNLEGDIEKLFF. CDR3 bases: TGTGCCAGTAGGAACCTCGAGGGGGATATTGAAAAACTGTTTTTT.

The CDR3 DNA reads as TGTGCCATCAGTGAGTCGGCGACAGTCAATCAGCCCCAGCATTTT. Translating it yields CAISESATVNQPQHF. The genes are TRBV10-3 and TRBJ1-5, with TRBD1 as a possible D gene (5 bases). The CDR3 consists of 15 residues. Germline V gene sequence: CDR1 ENHRY, CDR2 SYGVKD. V was clipped by 0 bases and J by 3 bases, with 9 bases between them.

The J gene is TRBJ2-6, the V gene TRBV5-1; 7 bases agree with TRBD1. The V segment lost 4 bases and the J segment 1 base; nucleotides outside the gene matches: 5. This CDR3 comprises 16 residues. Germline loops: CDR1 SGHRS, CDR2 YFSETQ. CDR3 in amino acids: CASSETGFSGANVLTF. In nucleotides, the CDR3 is TGCGCCAGCAGCGAGACAGGGTTTTCTGGGGCCAACGTCCTGACTTTC.

Written as DNA, the CDR3 is TGTGCCAGCATTTCCATCCTCGAGGGAGATACGCAGTATTTT. This gives the protein CASISILEGDTQYF. The chain links TRBV6-5 to TRBJ2-3; tentatively, D is TRBD2 (5 bases). The CDR3 sequence is 14 residues long. CDR1 and CDR2 from the germline V gene are MNHEY and SVGAGI. V lost 7 bases, J lost 5 bases, and 16 bases lay in between.

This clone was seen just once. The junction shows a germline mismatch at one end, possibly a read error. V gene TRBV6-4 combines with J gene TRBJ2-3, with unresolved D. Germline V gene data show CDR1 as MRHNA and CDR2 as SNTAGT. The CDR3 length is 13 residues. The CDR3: CASSDPSTDTQYF. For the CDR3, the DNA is TGTGCCAGTAGTGACCCAAGCACAGATACGCAGTATTTT.

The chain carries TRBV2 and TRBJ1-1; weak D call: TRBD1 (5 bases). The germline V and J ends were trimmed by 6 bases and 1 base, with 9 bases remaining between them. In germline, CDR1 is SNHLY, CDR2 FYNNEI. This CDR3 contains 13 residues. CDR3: CASRRDSNTEAFF. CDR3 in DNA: TGTGCCAGCAGACGGGACTCGAACACTGAAGCTTTCTTT.

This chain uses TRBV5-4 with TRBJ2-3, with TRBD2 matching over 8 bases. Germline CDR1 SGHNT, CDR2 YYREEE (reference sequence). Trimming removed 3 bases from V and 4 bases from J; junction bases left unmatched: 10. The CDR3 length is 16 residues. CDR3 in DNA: TGTGCCAGCAGCTCCGAGCGGGAGACTGTCCCAGATACGCAGTATTTT. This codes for CASSSERETVPDTQYF.

CDR3 nucleotides: TGTGCCAGCAGAGTAGGGACAGGGGGCACAGATACGCAGTATTTT. It codes for CASRVGTGGTDTQYF. The genes are TRBV2 and TRBJ2-3; 10 nucleotides match TRBD1. CDR1 SNHLY and CDR2 FYNNEI come from the germline V gene. The CDR3 has 15 residues. V dropped 6 bases and J dropped 1; count of bases not matched to a gene: 4.

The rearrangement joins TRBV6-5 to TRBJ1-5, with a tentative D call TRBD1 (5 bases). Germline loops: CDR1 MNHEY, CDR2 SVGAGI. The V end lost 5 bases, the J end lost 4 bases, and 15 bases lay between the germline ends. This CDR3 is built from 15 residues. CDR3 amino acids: CASSRLGGLNQPQHF. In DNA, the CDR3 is TGTGCCAGCAGTCGCCTCGGGGGGTTGAATCAGCCCCAGCATTTT.

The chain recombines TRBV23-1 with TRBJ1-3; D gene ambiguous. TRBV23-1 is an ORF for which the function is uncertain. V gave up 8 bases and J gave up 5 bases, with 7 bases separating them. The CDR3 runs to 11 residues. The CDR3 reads CASGVRNTIYF. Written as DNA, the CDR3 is TGCGCCAGCGGAGTGAGAAACACCATATATTTT.

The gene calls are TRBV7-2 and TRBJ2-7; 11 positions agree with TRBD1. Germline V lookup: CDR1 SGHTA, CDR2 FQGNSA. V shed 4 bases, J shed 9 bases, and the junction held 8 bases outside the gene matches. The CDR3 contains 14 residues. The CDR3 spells CASSSWTGGTGQYF. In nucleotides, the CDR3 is TGTGCCAGCAGCTCCTGGACAGGGGGCACAGGGCAGTACTTC. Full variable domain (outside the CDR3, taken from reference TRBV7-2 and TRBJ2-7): GAGVSQSPSNKVTEKGKDVELRCDPISGHTALYWYRQSLGQGLEFLIYFQGNSAPDKSGLPSDRFSAERTGGSVSTLTIQRTQQEDSAVYLCASSSWTGGTGQYFGPGTRLTVT.

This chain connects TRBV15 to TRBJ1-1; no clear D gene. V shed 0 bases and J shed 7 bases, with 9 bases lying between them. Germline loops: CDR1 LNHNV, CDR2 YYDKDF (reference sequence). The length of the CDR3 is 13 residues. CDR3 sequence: CATSRDQYSEAFF. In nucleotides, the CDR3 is TGTGCCACCAGCAGAGATCAGTACAGTGAAGCTTTCTTT.

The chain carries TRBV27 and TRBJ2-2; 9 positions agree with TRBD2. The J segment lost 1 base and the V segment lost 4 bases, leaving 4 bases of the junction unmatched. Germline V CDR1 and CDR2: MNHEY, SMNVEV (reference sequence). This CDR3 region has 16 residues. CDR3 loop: CASSSLAGVNTGELFF. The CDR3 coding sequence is TGTGCCAGCAGTTCCTTAGCGGGAGTGAACACCGGGGAGCTGTTTTTT.

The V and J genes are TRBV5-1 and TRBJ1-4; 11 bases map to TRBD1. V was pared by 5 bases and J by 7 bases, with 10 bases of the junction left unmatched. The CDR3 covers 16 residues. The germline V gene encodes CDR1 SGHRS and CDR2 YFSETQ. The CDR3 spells CASRAIPGQGVEKLFF. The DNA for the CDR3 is TGCGCCAGCAGGGCCATACCGGGACAGGGGGTTGAAAAACTGTTTTTT.

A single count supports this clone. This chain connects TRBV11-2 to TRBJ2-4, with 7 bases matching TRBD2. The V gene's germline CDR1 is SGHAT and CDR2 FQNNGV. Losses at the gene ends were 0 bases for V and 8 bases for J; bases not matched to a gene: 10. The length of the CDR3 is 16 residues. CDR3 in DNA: TGTGCCAGCAGCTTAGAAGGCGGGAGAAGAAGGGACATTCAGTACTTC. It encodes CASSLEGGRRRDIQYF.

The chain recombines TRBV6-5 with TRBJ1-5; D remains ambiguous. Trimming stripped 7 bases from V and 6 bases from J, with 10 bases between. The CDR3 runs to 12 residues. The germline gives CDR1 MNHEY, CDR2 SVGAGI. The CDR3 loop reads CASMRRGQPQHF. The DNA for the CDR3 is TGTGCCAGCATGCGGCGGGGTCAGCCCCAGCATTTT.

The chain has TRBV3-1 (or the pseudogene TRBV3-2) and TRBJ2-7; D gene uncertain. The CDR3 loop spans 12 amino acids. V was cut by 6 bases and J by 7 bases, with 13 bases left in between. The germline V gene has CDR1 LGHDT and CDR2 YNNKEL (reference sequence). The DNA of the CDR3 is TGTGCCAGCAGTGAGAACGCGCGGGAGCAGTACTTC. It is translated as CASSENAREQYF.

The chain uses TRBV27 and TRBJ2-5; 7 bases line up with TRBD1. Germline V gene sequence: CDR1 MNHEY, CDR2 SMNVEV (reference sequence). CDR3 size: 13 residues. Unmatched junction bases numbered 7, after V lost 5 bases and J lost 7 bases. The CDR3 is CASSQDRVRTQYF. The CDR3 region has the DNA TGTGCCAGCAGTCAAGACAGGGTTCGGACCCAGTACTTC.

CDR3 coding DNA: TGTGCCAGCAGCTTAGGAGTGCGCGCGAGAGGAAACACCATATATTTT. Encoded protein: CASSLGVRARGNTIYF. The chain combines TRBV11-2 with TRBJ1-3; D ambiguous. Germline CDR1 SGHAT, CDR2 FQNNGV. Trimming shortened V by 1 base and J by 4 bases, and 14 bases separated the two germline ends. CDR3 length: 16 amino acids.